Listed below are T cell receptor beta chains from one sample, sequenced in a study of T-cell reconstitution after alpha-beta-depleted transplantation in children. TCRdb independently ran MiXCR on the PCR reads; one entry per CDR3 protein. The sample contains some 500,000 distinct CDR3 sequences, 32% of which appear only once. Source: PBMCs from the stem cell graft donor, taken from the stem cell graft. These receptor sequences come from a human donor who donated a stem cell graft to a child with aplastic anemia. CDR3s include the opening cysteine and the closing phenylalanine or tryptophan. The D gene is left open where the match is weak. Some rows mark clone size as missing; the rest say once, few, many or name a class of expanded clone.

cdr3_nt	cdr3_aa	j_call	d_call	v_call	clone_size
TGTGCCAGCAGTGCCTCGGGACTTTCCTACAATGAGCAGTTCTTC	CASSASGLSYNEQFF	TRBJ2-1	-	TRBV25-1	-
TGTGCTAGTGGTTTGCCAGGAGAGGGACAGGGGTCCTACAATGAGCAGTTCTTC	CASGLPGEGQGSYNEQFF	TRBJ2-1	TRBD1	TRBV12-5	-
TGTGCCAGCAGCTTAAGGGACAGGCCCCGTGAAGCTTTCTTT	CASSLRDRPREAFF	TRBJ1-1	TRBD1	TRBV7-8	-
TGTGCCATCAGTTACTCCGGGACTAGCGGGATCTACAATGAGCAGTTCTTC	CAISYSGTSGIYNEQFF	TRBJ2-1	TRBD2	TRBV10-3	few
TGCAGCGTTCTAGCGCCAGTCCACAATGAGCAGTTCTTC	CSVLAPVHNEQFF	TRBJ2-1	-	TRBV29-1	few
TGCGCCAGCAGCCAAGACGGATTTTCCTACGAGCAGTACTTC	CASSQDGFSYEQYF	TRBJ2-7	-	TRBV4-3	few
TGCAGTGCTAGAGACCCCACCACTCGTGGGGAAGCTTTCTTT	CSARDPTTRGEAFF	TRBJ1-1	-	TRBV20-1	few
TGTGCCAGCAGTACAGGCTTCAATCAGCCCCAGCATTTT	CASSTGFNQPQHF	TRBJ1-5	-	TRBV12-3/TRBV12-4	few
TGTGCCAGCAGTACACCGACTAGCGGGATCCCCACCGGGGAGCTGTTTTTT	CASSTPTSGIPTGELFF	TRBJ2-2	TRBD2	TRBV12-3/TRBV12-4	-
TGCGCCAGCAGCTCGGGGCCTACGAACACCGGGGAGCTGTTTTTT	CASSSGPTNTGELFF	TRBJ2-2	-	TRBV5-1	few
TGCAGTGCCTCGGACAGGGGAGTAGAGACCCAGTACTTC	CSASDRGVETQYF	TRBJ2-5	TRBD1	TRBV20-1	-
TGTGCCAGCAGCATCTTCACCACAGCGGACGCGAACACCGGGGAGCTGTTTTTT	CASSIFTTADANTGELFF	TRBJ2-2	-	TRBV11-1	-
TGTGCCAGCATCCACGAGGGGTTGGACACTGAAGCTTTCTTT	CASIHEGLDTEAFF	TRBJ1-1	-	TRBV7-9	-
TGTGCCAGCAGCCGGGAGTACACAGATACGCAGTATTTT	CASSREYTDTQYF	TRBJ2-3	-	TRBV5-4	few
TGTGCCAGCAGCTCGACTAGCGGGTGGACAGATACGCAGTATTTT	CASSSTSGWTDTQYF	TRBJ2-3	TRBD2	TRBV7-2	-
TGTGCCAGCAGCGCGGGGAGTGTAGAGACCCAGTACTTC	CASSAGSVETQYF	TRBJ2-5	-	TRBV6-1	-
TGTGCCACCAGTGATCCTCGGCTAGCGGGAGTAAGTGGAGGGACAGATACGCAGTATTTT	CATSDPRLAGVSGGTDTQYF	TRBJ2-3	TRBD2	TRBV24-1	few
TGTGCCAGCAGCTTATCGGGACAGGTCGCTGGCTACACCTTC	CASSLSGQVAGYTF	TRBJ1-2	TRBD1	TRBV11-2	-
TGTGCCAGCAGCCGGGGACAGTTAGCCAACACTGAAGCTTTCTTT	CASSRGQLANTEAFF	TRBJ1-1	TRBD1	TRBV7-2	-
TGTGCCAGCAGCGTAACTGGACAGTCATTTAACTATGGCTACACCTTC	CASSVTGQSFNYGYTF	TRBJ1-2	-	TRBV9	few
TGTGCCTGGAGTGAGGGGACAGGGACGTACCAAGAGACCCAGTACTTC	CAWSEGTGTYQETQYF	TRBJ2-5	TRBD1	TRBV30	-
TGCAGTGCTAAGGGGGCAACTAATGAAAAACTGTTTTTT	CSAKGATNEKLFF	TRBJ1-4	-	TRBV20-1	-
TGCAGTGCTAGAGAGTATGGGTTAGGGACTAGCGGAGACGGGGAGCTGTTTTTT	CSAREYGLGTSGDGELFF	TRBJ2-2	TRBD2	TRBV20-1	few
TGCGCCAGCAGCCAACCGGACAGGGACGAAGAAAAACTGTTTTTT	CASSQPDRDEEKLFF	TRBJ1-4	TRBD1	TRBV4-3	-
TGTGCCAGCTCCCGAGGGACAAGCAACACAGATACGCAGTATTTT	CASSRGTSNTDTQYF	TRBJ2-3	-	TRBV18	-
TGCGCCAGCAGCCAAGAAACCTATGACTACAATGAGCAGTTCTTC	CASSQETYDYNEQFF	TRBJ2-1	-	TRBV4-3	-
TGTGCCAGCAGTTTGACCGGGACATCCCCAAAGGGAGCTTTCTTT	CASSLTGTSPKGAFF	TRBJ1-1	-	TRBV12-3/TRBV12-4	few
TGTGCCAGCTCACCAGGGGGCCAGGGCAATCAGCCCCAGCATTTT	CASSPGGQGNQPQHF	TRBJ1-5	-	TRBV18	-
TGTGCCAGCACCTCGGACACGTACTCTGGGGCCAACGTCCTGACTTTC	CASTSDTYSGANVLTF	TRBJ2-6	-	TRBV28	few
TGTGCCAGCAGGGGCCCCAGCTCTGGGGCCAACGTCCTGACTTTC	CASRGPSSGANVLTF	TRBJ2-6	-	TRBV6-1	-
TGCAGTGCTAGTCGGGCGGGAGGGGACTATGGCTACACCTTC	CSASRAGGDYGYTF	TRBJ1-2	-	TRBV20-1	few
TGTGCCAGCTCACCTTATCCGACTAGCAGGTCCAATGAGCAGTTCTTC	CASSPYPTSRSNEQFF	TRBJ2-1	TRBD2	TRBV18	-
TGCAGTGCTAGAGAGGTACAGGGGGCGAGCTCCTACGAGCAGTACTTC	CSAREVQGASSYEQYF	TRBJ2-7	TRBD1	TRBV20-1	-
TGTGCCAGCAGAGTCCCGGGACAGGGGATGGCCCCCAATGAGCAGTTCTTC	CASRVPGQGMAPNEQFF	TRBJ2-1	TRBD1	TRBV6-8	few
TGTGCCAGCAGTTTCGAGGATGGGGCCTACGAGCAGTACTTC	CASSFEDGAYEQYF	TRBJ2-7	-	TRBV12-3/TRBV12-4	few
TGTGCCAGTAGTATGCAGGGGAGCACCGGGGAGCTGTTTTTT	CASSMQGSTGELFF	TRBJ2-2	-	TRBV19	-
TGCAGTGCTAGAGGGGGCAGACTTAACTCTGAAGCTTTCTTT	CSARGGRLNSEAFF	TRBJ1-1	-	TRBV20-1	-
TGTGCCAGCAGCTTGGGACAGACGAGTTCCAATGAGCAGTTCTTC	CASSLGQTSSNEQFF	TRBJ2-1	TRBD1	TRBV7-2	-
TGTGCCAGCAGTGAATATTCGGGGAATCAGCCCCAGCATTTT	CASSEYSGNQPQHF	TRBJ1-5	-	TRBV25-1	-
TGTGCCAGCTCGTTTCAGGGGAGTTCCACTGAAGCTTTCTTT	CASSFQGSSTEAFF	TRBJ1-1	-	TRBV18	-
TGCAGTGCTAAATCTCCAACTAATGAAAAACTGTTTTTT	CSAKSPTNEKLFF	TRBJ1-4	-	TRBV20-1	-
TGCAGTGCCCCGACTATTATGAACACTGAAGCTTTCTTT	CSAPTIMNTEAFF	TRBJ1-1	-	TRBV20-1	-
TGTGCCAGCAGTAGGGATGAGCAGTTCTTC	CASSRDEQFF	TRBJ2-1	-	TRBV6-6	few
TGTGCCTGGAGAAATACAGGGGGCTCCGGGGAGCTGTTTTTT	CAWRNTGGSGELFF	TRBJ2-2	TRBD1	TRBV30	-
TGTGCCAGCGGGACAACAACCACAGATACGCAGTATTTT	CASGTTTTDTQYF	TRBJ2-3	-	TRBV6-6	-
TGCAGCGCCACTCGGACTCTTCTCGCAGATACGCAGTATTTT	CSATRTLLADTQYF	TRBJ2-3	-	TRBV29-1	few
TGCGCCAGCAGCCAACAACTAGACAATGAGCAGTTCTTC	CASSQQLDNEQFF	TRBJ2-1	-	TRBV4-3	-
TGCAGCGCCCCCGGGACTAGCGGATACAATGAGCAGTTCTTC	CSAPGTSGYNEQFF	TRBJ2-1	TRBD2	TRBV29-1	few
TGTGCCAGCAGCACCCAACAGGGTCTAGCCAAAAACATTCAGTACTTC	CASSTQQGLAKNIQYF	TRBJ2-4	-	TRBV5-4	-
TGTGCCAGCTCACCAATGCGGAACCTGAACACTGAAGCTTTCTTT	CASSPMRNLNTEAFF	TRBJ1-1	-	TRBV18	few
TGTGCCAGCATGAAATTTTACAGGGTGTCTGGAAACACCATATATTTT	CASMKFYRVSGNTIYF	TRBJ1-3	-	TRBV21-1	-
TGTGCCAGCTCACCGAGAGGAGGGGACTTGAACACTGAAGCTTTCTTT	CASSPRGGDLNTEAFF	TRBJ1-1	-	TRBV18	-
TGCAGTGCTAGTACTGGCGGGAAAGGTCAGCCCCAGCATTTT	CSASTGGKGQPQHF	TRBJ1-5	-	TRBV20-1	few
TGTGCCAGCAGTACAGAACAGGGGTTTGGCGGCTACACCTTC	CASSTEQGFGGYTF	TRBJ1-2	TRBD1	TRBV12-3/TRBV12-4	many
TGTGCCAGCAGTTACGCAGAAAACACTGAAGCTTTCTTT	CASSYAENTEAFF	TRBJ1-1	-	TRBV6-2/TRBV6-3	few
TGTGCCAGCAGCTTAGGGTTCGCCTACAATGAGCAGTTCTTC	CASSLGFAYNEQFF	TRBJ2-1	-	TRBV7-2	-
TGTGCCAGCAGTACCACAGGGGGCGATGGCTACACCTTC	CASSTTGGDGYTF	TRBJ1-2	TRBD1	TRBV12-3/TRBV12-4	-
TGTGCCAGCAGTTTGATCCAAACAGATACGCAGTATTTT	CASSLIQTDTQYF	TRBJ2-3	-	TRBV12-3/TRBV12-4	few
TGCGCCAGCAGCCAAGATTCAGGGGGCCTGACAGATACGCAGTATTTT	CASSQDSGGLTDTQYF	TRBJ2-3	TRBD1	TRBV4-1	-
TGTGCCACCAGTGAGGGGACAGAATACGACAATGAGCAGTTCTTC	CATSEGTEYDNEQFF	TRBJ2-1	TRBD1	TRBV24-1	-